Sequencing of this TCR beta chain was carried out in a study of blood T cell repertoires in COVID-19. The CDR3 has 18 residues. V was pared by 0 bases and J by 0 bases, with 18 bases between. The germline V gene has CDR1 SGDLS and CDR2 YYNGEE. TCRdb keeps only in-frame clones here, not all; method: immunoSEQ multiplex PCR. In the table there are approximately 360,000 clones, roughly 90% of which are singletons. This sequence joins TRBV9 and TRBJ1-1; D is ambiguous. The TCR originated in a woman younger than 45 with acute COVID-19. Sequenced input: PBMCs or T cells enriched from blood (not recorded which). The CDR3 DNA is TGTGCCAGCAGCGTAGGAGGAGGGATCCCCCCCCTGAACACTGAAGCTTTCTTT. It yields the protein CASSVGGGIPPLNTEAFF.